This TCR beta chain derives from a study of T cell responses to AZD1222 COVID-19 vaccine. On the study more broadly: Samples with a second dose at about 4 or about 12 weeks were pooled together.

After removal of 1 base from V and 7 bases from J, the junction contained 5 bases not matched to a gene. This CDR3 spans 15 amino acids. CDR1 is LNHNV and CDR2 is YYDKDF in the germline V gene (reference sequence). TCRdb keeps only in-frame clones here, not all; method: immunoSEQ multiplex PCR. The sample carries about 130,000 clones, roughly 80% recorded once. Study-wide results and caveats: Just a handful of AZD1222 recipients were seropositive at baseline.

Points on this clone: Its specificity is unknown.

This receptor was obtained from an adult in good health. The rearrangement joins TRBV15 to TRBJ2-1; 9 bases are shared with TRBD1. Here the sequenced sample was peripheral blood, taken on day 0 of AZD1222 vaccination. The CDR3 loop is CATSRAGTGINEQFF. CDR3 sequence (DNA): TGTGCCACCAGCAGAGCCGGGACAGGGATAAATGAGCAGTTCTTC.